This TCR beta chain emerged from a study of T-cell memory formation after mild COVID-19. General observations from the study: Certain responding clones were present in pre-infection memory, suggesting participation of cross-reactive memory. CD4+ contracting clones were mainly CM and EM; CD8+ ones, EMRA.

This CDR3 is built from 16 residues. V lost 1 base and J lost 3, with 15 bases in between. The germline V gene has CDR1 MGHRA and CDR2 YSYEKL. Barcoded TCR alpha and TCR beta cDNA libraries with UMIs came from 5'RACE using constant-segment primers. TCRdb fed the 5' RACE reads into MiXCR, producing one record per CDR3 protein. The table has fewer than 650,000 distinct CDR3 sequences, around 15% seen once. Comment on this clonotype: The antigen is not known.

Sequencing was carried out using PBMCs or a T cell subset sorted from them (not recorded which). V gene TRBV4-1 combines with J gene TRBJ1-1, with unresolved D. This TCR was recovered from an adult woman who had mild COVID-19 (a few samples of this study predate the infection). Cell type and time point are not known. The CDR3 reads CASSQVLVRADTEAFF. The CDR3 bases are TGCGCCAGCAGCCAAGTTCTAGTCCGCGCGGACACTGAAGCTTTCTTT.